The subject of this entry is one T cell receptor (beta chain). What it recognizes is unknown. RNA extraction and reverse transcription yielded cDNA as sequencing template. Profiling relied on immunoSEQ multiplex PCR, and the TCRdb table lists in-frame clones only, not all of them. The sample consists of under 300,000 clones, 60% of them appearing once. These data are taken from a study of CD8+ T cells in alopecia areata. The wider study: Oral tofacitinib, 5 to 10 mg twice daily, was given in an open-label trial. Tofacitinib ran 6 to 18 months, followed by 6 months off drug.

Treatment described: oral pan-JAK inhibitor, 5-10 mg twice daily. In alopecia areata patients, both lesional scalp punch biopsies and peripheral blood were collected. General study findings and limits: In lesional scalp, particularly from alopecia totalis/universalis, clonality was higher than in normal scalp.

The sample here was CD4+ T cells sorted from blood, taken around week 53, from a patient treated with tofacitinib. This receptor was taken from a human donor with alopecia areata.

The CDR3 DNA reads as TGTGCCTCAAACGCCCGGGGGGCAGACGCTGGGCTCTACACCTTC. This translates into CASNARGADAGLYTF. The rearrangement links TRBV30 to TRBJ1-2, with a tentative D call TRBD1 (6 bases). The CDR3 covers 15 residues. The V end was cut by 7 bases, the J end by 10 bases, with 28 bases between. Germline CDR1 is GTSNPN and CDR2 is SVGIG (reference sequence).